The clone carrying this T cell receptor (beta chain) has just a few counts. The antigen remains unidentified. Unique molecular identifiers were present on cDNA, and template switching added a universal primer site. Each CDR3 protein is one row after TCRdb ran MiXCR on the 5' RACE reads. The sample contains approximately 300,000 distinct CDR3 sequences, more than 8% of which appear only once. The junction had 8 bases not matched to a gene; V was cut back by 5 bases and J by 8 bases. Germline-derived CDR1 and CDR2 are SEHNR and FQNEAQ (reference sequence). There are 13 residues in the CDR3. These data are taken from a study of identical twins. General study points: Cross-sectional statistics, not tracking of the same donors, supported the conclusions. Memory repertoires showed no such pattern, whereas abundant cord blood beta clonotypes carried fewer insertions. Out-of-frame TCR alpha sharing in monozygotic twins exceeded recombination model predictions.

These data also featured in a second study, about yellow fever vaccine responses in identical twins.

This clonotype was sampled from a woman between 18 and 29 years old in good health. Sequenced input: CD8+ T cells sorted from blood. The chain recombines TRBV7-9 with TRBJ2-5; 7 nucleotides line up with TRBD1. CDR3 sequence (DNA): TGTGCCAGCAGCCCCGGGACAGAGGTCACCCAGTACTTC. Amino acid sequence: CASSPGTEVTQYF.